One and the same sample provided the 10 T cell receptor beta chains below, sequenced in a study of cytomegalovirus exposure and HLA in healthy donors. Sequencing was performed with immunoSEQ multiplex PCR; in TCRdb, only in-frame clones are kept and a portion is missing. The table lists about 250,000 clones, approximately 84% of them singletons. Sequences were obtained from PBMCs. All receptors derive from a man younger than 30 in good health and CMV-seropositive.

A note on this clone: Other DNA sequences in this sample translate to the same CDR3. This chain connects TRBV29-1 to TRBJ2-1; D perhaps matches TRBD2 (6 bases). This CDR3 is built from 13 residues. V was pared by 4 bases and J by 5 bases, with 12 bases between. The germline gives CDR1 SQVTM, CDR2 ANQGSEA. The CDR3 loop reads CSVGSGEDNEQFF. The CDR3 DNA sequence: TGCAGCGTTGGCTCGGGGGAGGACAATGAGCAGTTCTTC.

J is TRBJ2-6 and V is TRBV29-1, with 8 bases aligning to TRBD1. This CDR3 has 18 amino acids. Per germline, CDR1 SQVTM and CDR2 ANQGSEA. Trimming removed 0 bases from V and 4 bases from J; junction bases left unmatched: 11. CDR3 loop: CSVEEIYGRGRGANVLTF. CDR3 DNA sequence: TGCAGCGTTGAAGAAATCTATGGCAGGGGGCGAGGGGCCAACGTCCTGACTTTC.

The rearrangement links TRBV30 to TRBJ1-4; D gene unclear. The V gene's germline CDR1 is GTSNPN and CDR2 SVGIG (reference sequence). Deletions cut 6 bases from V and 8 bases from J, with 16 bases between. The CDR3 loop spans 13 amino acids. The CDR3 DNA sequence: TGTGCCTGTTGGGCACAAGGCGGCGAAAAACTGTTTTTT. As protein: CACWAQGGEKLFF.

The chain employs TRBV10-3 and TRBJ1-1; 7 nucleotides match TRBD1. The V segment lost 6 bases and the J segment 7 bases; nucleotides outside the gene matches: 8. This CDR3 spans 13 amino acids. From germline, CDR1 is ENHRY and CDR2 SYGVKD. The CDR3 nucleotides read TGTGCCATCAGAGATACAGGGGATGGTGAAGCTTTCTTT. This encodes CAIRDTGDGEAFF.

The V call is TRBV25-1, the J call TRBJ1-2; 7 nucleotides line up with TRBD1. The CDR3 contains 13 residues. Per the germline V gene, CDR1 is MGHDK and CDR2 is SYGVNS. V was clipped by 4 bases and J by 3 bases; unmatched bases: 2. This CDR3 reads CASSVQGDYGYTF. The CDR3 nucleotides read TGTGCCAGCAGTGTCCAGGGGGACTATGGCTACACCTTC.

In DNA form, the CDR3 reads TGTGCCAGCAGTAATCGGGGCTCCTACAATGAGCAGTTCTTC. Translating it yields CASSNRGSYNEQFF. The rearrangement links TRBV6-4 to TRBJ2-1, with D possibly matching TRBD2 (5 bases). Trimming shortened V by 5 bases and J by 0 bases, and 8 bases separated the two germline ends. Germline CDR1 and CDR2: MRHNA and SNTAGT. The CDR3 totals 14 residues.

This chain connects TRBV28 to TRBJ1-2; unclear D gene. Germline V gene lookup returns CDR1 MDHEN and CDR2 SYDVKM. This CDR3 has 10 amino acids. Trimming removed 8 bases from V and 2 bases from J, with 3 bases in between. The CDR3 reads CASQNYGYTF. The CDR3 coding sequence is TGTGCCAGCCAGAACTATGGCTACACCTTC.

Only a few counts were recorded for this clone. The J gene is TRBJ2-7, the V gene TRBV19, with 11 positions matching TRBD1. V shed 6 bases, J shed 6 bases, and the junction held 10 bases outside the gene matches. The CDR3 covers 15 residues. CDR1 and CDR2 from the germline V gene are LNHDA and SQIVND (reference sequence). The CDR3 reads CASRRTGGFMGEQYF. In DNA form, the CDR3 reads TGTGCCAGTAGAAGGACAGGGGGCTTCATGGGCGAGCAGTACTTC.

In its sample, this clone was seen once. The chain uses TRBV28 and TRBJ2-7; the D gene is possibly TRBD1 (5 bases). The germline V gene encodes CDR1 MDHEN and CDR2 SYDVKM. This CDR3 contains 12 residues. With 6 bases removed from V and 9 bases from J, the gap between germline ends came to 15 bases. CDR3 bases: TGTGCCAGCAGCAGACAGTTAGGGGCGCAGTACTTC. Protein sequence: CASSRQLGAQYF.

The chain employs TRBV5-1 and TRBJ2-2, with D possibly matching TRBD2 (6 bases). The length of the CDR3 is 15 residues. Looked up from germline, CDR1 is SGHRS and CDR2 is YFSETQ. Trimming cost V 0 bases and J 5 bases, with 11 bases left between them. The CDR3: CASSLETRGTGELFF. CDR3 coding DNA: TGCGCCAGCAGCTTGGAGACTAGAGGGACCGGGGAGCTGTTTTTT.